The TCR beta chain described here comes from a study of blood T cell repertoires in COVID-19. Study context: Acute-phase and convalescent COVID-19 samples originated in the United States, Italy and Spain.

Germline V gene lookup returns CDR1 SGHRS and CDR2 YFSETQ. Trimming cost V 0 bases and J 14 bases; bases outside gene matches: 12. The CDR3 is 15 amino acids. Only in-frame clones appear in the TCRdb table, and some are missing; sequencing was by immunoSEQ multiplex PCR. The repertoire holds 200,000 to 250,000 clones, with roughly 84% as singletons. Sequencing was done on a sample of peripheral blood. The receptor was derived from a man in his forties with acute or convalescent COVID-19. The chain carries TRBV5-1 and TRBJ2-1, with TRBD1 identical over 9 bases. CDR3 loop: CASSLATEQWDREFF. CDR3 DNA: TGCGCCAGCAGCTTGGCCACCGAGCAGTGGGACAGGGAGTTCTTC.